The present entry profiles one T cell receptor (beta chain) with its context. Assay used: immunoSEQ multiplex PCR; TCRdb lists only in-frame clones, some missing. The data contain some 90,000 clones, 80% to 90% of them singletons. This record comes from a study of OX40 agonist ivuxolimab in advanced cancers. From germline, CDR1 is WNHNN and CDR2 SYGVQD (reference sequence). The CDR3 loop spans 16 amino acids. J lost 7 bases, V lost 4 bases, and 8 bases had no gene match. This specimen consisted of CD4+ or CD8+ T cells sorted from blood, obtained in a trial of the OX40 agonist ivuxolimab. The chain couples TRBV10-1 to TRBJ2-1; the match to TRBD2 covers 12 bases. The TCR originated in an adult with an advanced solid tumor such as melanoma, head and neck, liver or kidney cancer. The CDR3 region has the DNA TGCGCCAGCAGTGGCCTCCTAGCGGGGGGGCGAAATGAGCAGTTCTTC. Its translation: CASSGLLAGGRNEQFF.